This TCR beta chain was sequenced in a study of T-cell memory formation after mild COVID-19. On the study more broadly: Among the donors, TCR clusters were largely specific to each donor.

From 5'RACE with constant-segment primers came TCR alpha and TCR beta cDNA libraries that carried sample barcodes and UMIs. TCRdb called the 5' RACE reads again in MiXCR, with one record for every CDR3 protein. The profile shows 400,000 to 500,000 distinct CDR3 sequences, approximately 19% of them singletons. Study-wide results and limits: Later expanders leaned CD4+, whereas day 15 to 85 contracting clones were balanced CD4/CD8. A subset of responding clones appeared in pre-infection memory, suggesting cross-reactive memory joined.

Comments on this clonotype: What it binds is not known.

CDR1 and CDR2 from the germline V gene are DFQATT and SNEGSKA (reference sequence). This CDR3 is built from 12 residues. Trimming stripped 7 bases from V and 1 base from J, with 10 bases between. The sequence came from a man younger than 35 who had mild COVID-19 (a few samples of this study predate the infection). Cell type and time point are not known. The J gene is TRBJ1-1, the V gene TRBV20-1; tentatively, D is TRBD1 (6 bases). Material for sequencing was PBMCs or a T cell subset sorted from them (not recorded which). This CDR3 reads CSGTTGNTEAFF. CDR3 nucleotides: TGCAGTGGCACGACAGGGAACACTGAAGCTTTCTTT.